These 15 T cell receptor beta chains were all obtained from the same sample, sequenced in a study of T cells in Graves' hyperthyroidism and ophthalmopathy. The CDR3 regions of TCR beta were amplified from RNA transcripts. In the first-round RT-PCR of the TCR CDR3, the HTBI primer set was used. TCRdb processed the multiplex PCR reads anew with MiXCR; each CDR3 protein has one entry. The repertoire holds 300,000 or so distinct CDR3 sequences, with about 20% as singletons. Sequences were obtained from blood. The origin of the receptors is a woman aged 45-65 years with Graves' hyperthyroidism.

This clonotype showed up just a few times. The V and J genes are TRBV5-1 and TRBJ1-1; TRBD1 matches 10 bases. CDR1 is SGHRS and CDR2 is YFSETQ in the germline V gene. The CDR3 contains 16 residues. V lost 4 bases to trimming and J lost 10 bases; unmatched junction nucleotides: 16. The CDR3 DNA sequence: TGCGCCAGCAGCCTACGATCCGGGACAGGGGATTTTGGAGCTTTCTTT. It is translated as CASSLRSGTGDFGAFF.

This clonotype has a count of ten or more. The chain uses TRBV2 and TRBJ2-1; perhaps D is TRBD1 or TRBD2 (5 bases each). There are 17 residues in the CDR3. Germline V lookup: CDR1 SNHLY, CDR2 FYNNEI. V lost 2 bases, J lost 5 bases, and 19 bases lay in between. For the CDR3, the DNA is TGTGCCAGCAGTGAACGTGACGAGTGGGGGAAAAACAATGAGCAGTTCTTC. It is translated as CASSERDEWGKNNEQFF.

This clonotype was seen ten or more times. J is TRBJ2-3 and V is TRBV7-3, with D perhaps being TRBD1 or TRBD2 (5 bases each). V was pared by 5 bases and J by 2 bases, with 8 bases between. CDR3 length: 13 residues. Germline-derived CDR1 and CDR2 are SGHTA and FQGTGA. The CDR3 loop reads CASSRDLTDTQYF. The CDR3 bases are TGTGCCAGCAGCCGGGACCTCACAGATACGCAGTATTTT.

The rearrangement uses TRBV20-1 and TRBJ1-5; D might be TRBD1 (5 bases). Trimming shortened V by 6 bases and J by 3 bases, and 12 bases separated the two germline ends. This CDR3 is built from 13 residues. From germline, CDR1 is DFQATT and CDR2 SNEGSKA (reference sequence). CDR3 in amino acids: CSAGRDSNQPQHF. The CDR3, as DNA: TGCAGTGCGGGCAGGGATTCCAATCAGCCCCAGCATTTT.

This clonotype has a handful of counts. This chain joins TRBV29-1 and TRBJ2-3, with 7 bases aligning to TRBD2. Germline assignment: CDR1 SQVTM and CDR2 ANQGSEA. CDR3 length equals 14 residues. The J segment lost 5 bases and the V segment lost 4 bases, leaving 9 bases of the junction unmatched. The CDR3 loop reads CSVVVAGAGDTQYF. As DNA, the CDR3 is TGCAGCGTTGTAGTGGCGGGAGCGGGAGATACGCAGTATTTT.

The gene calls are TRBV28 and TRBJ1-6; D ambiguous. Trimming stripped 3 bases from V and 8 bases from J, with 2 bases between. Germline values: CDR1 MDHEN, CDR2 SYDVKM. This CDR3 is built from 11 residues. The chain's CDR3 is CASSFDSPLHF. CDR3 DNA sequence: TGTGCCAGCAGTTTCGATTCACCCCTCCACTTT.

Only a few counts were recorded for this clonotype. The V gene is TRBV15, the J gene TRBJ1-1, with a possible D match to TRBD1 (5 bases). V was trimmed by 6 bases and J by 0 bases, leaving 8 bases between them. The CDR3 contains 13 residues. Germline CDR1 is LNHNV and CDR2 is YYDKDF (reference sequence). Written as DNA, the CDR3 is TGTGCCACCAGAGGGACGTTGAACACTGAAGCTTTCTTT. It codes for CATRGTLNTEAFF. The variable domain in full, completed from reference TRBV15 and TRBJ1-1, reads DAMVIQNPRYQVTQFGKPVTLSCSQTLNHNVMYWYQQKSSQAPKLLFHYYDKDFNNEADTPDNFQSRRPNTSFCFLDIRSPGLGDTAMYLCATRGTLNTEAFFGQGTRLTVV.

This clonotype showed up many times. The rearrangement links TRBV28 to TRBJ2-7; 10 positions agree with TRBD2. Germline CDR1 is MDHEN and CDR2 is SYDVKM. The CDR3 has 14 amino acids. Germline trimming cut 1 base from V and 3 bases from J; bases unmatched to any gene: 0. CDR3 in amino acids: CASSLLAGGYEQYF. CDR3 in DNA: TGTGCCAGCAGTTTATTAGCGGGAGGCTACGAGCAGTACTTC.

This clonotype was counted only a few times. The J gene is TRBJ1-5, the V gene TRBV12-3 or TRBV12-4, with a weak D call TRBD1 (5 bases). V shed 2 bases and J shed 11 bases, with 13 bases lying between them. The CDR3 has 13 residues. CDR3 nucleotides: TGTGCCAGCAGTTTAACCCCGCAAGGGGCCCAGCATTTT. This encodes CASSLTPQGAQHF.

This clonotype was detected a few times. V gene TRBV29-1 combines with J gene TRBJ2-3; no firm D call. The V end was cut by 3 bases, the J end by 3 bases, with 10 bases between. The CDR3 contains 13 residues. Per the germline V gene, CDR1 is SQVTM and CDR2 is ANQGSEA. The CDR3 spells CSVDNFDTDTQYF. CDR3 bases: TGCAGCGTTGACAATTTTGATACAGATACGCAGTATTTT.

The sample holds a few counts of this clonotype. The chain has TRBV6-1 and TRBJ1-2; D not resolved. The germline V and J ends were trimmed by 2 bases and 10 bases, with 14 bases remaining between them. In germline, CDR1 is MNHNS, CDR2 SASEGT. This CDR3 has 13 residues. The DNA for the CDR3 is TGTGCCAGCAGTGAACTTGCGGCCTGGGACTACACCTTC. Protein product: CASSELAAWDYTF.

The chain employs TRBV6-1 and TRBJ2-7, with D possibly TRBD1 on 5 matching bases. V was shortened by 6 bases and J by 5 bases, with 20 bases between the two germline ends. This CDR3 spans 15 amino acids. Germline CDR1 reads MNHNS; CDR2 reads SASEGT. CDR3 residues: CASSRSQGFRDEQYF. Here the CDR3 DNA reads TGTGCCAGCAGCCGTTCCCAGGGTTTCAGGGACGAGCAGTACTTC.

This clonotype was counted between two and nine times. This chain joins TRBV6-1 and TRBJ1-6, with TRBD1 matching 8 bases. V gave up 4 bases and J gave up 8 bases; unmatched junction bases: 7. This CDR3 contains 15 residues. The germline CDR1 and CDR2 sequences are MNHNS and SASEGT. CDR3 region: CASSGGQEPDSPLHF. In DNA, the CDR3 is TGTGCCAGCAGTGGGGGACAGGAACCCGATTCACCCCTCCACTTT.

This clonotype was found once. This chain uses TRBV14 with TRBJ2-4; D is unclear. Trimming removed 3 bases at V and 4 bases at J, with 13 bases between. The CDR3 covers 15 residues. Germline V CDR1 and CDR2: SGHDN, FVKESK. CDR3 sequence reads: CASSQFGQKKNIQYF. In DNA form, the CDR3 reads TGTGCCAGCAGCCAGTTCGGGCAGAAAAAAAACATTCAGTACTTC.

This clonotype was recorded at least ten times. The genes are TRBV7-4 and TRBJ1-1; D gene ambiguous. This CDR3 region has 15 residues. Germline assignment: CDR1 SGHVT and CDR2 SQSDAQ. The germline V and J ends were trimmed by 5 bases and 7 bases, with 20 bases remaining between them. This CDR3 is CASSDPNGMSDEAFF. DNA of the CDR3: TGTGCCAGCAGCGACCCCAACGGGATGTCTGATGAAGCTTTCTTT.